Each of the 27 T cell receptor beta chains below was sequenced from the same sample in a study of graft-versus-host responses after intestinal transplantation. Antigens of these TCRs are unknown. Profiling relied on immunoSEQ multiplex PCR, and the TCRdb table lists in-frame clones only, not all of them. The sample includes roughly 110,000 clones, more than 80% of them seen just once. The sequenced sample was unstimulated CD4+ T cells sorted from spleen or lymph node cells, obtained before transplant. The origin of the receptors is a human donor who was the organ donor for an intestinal transplant.

The chain links TRBV11-3 to TRBJ2-1, with 9 bases lining up with TRBD2. The CDR3 covers 15 residues. The germline CDR1 and CDR2 sequences are SGHNT and YENEEA. V trimming: 1 base; J trimming: 10 bases; junction bases outside the gene matches: 8. DNA of the CDR3: TGTGCCAGCAGCTTAGTCCCCGCGGGACTAGCCGAGCAGTTCTTC. Translating it yields CASSLVPAGLAEQFF.

The gene calls are TRBV4-1 and TRBJ2-3; D is undetermined. The CDR3 has 12 residues. Trimming took off 9 bases at V and 4 bases at J, with 11 bases between the two ends. Germline CDR1 MGHRA, CDR2 YSYEKL. DNA of the CDR3: TGCGCCAGTCGGTATGGGCCAGATACGCAGTATTTT. Translated, it gives CASRYGPDTQYF.

The genes are TRBV4-1 and TRBJ2-7, with TRBD2 identical over 9 bases. The trim removed 3 bases at V and 2 bases at J, leaving 5 bases unmatched. CDR3 length: 15 residues. Germline V CDR1 and CDR2: MGHRA, YSYEKL. In DNA, the CDR3 is TGCGCCAGCAGCCACCGACTAGCGGAAACCTACGAGCAGTACTTC. This gives the protein CASSHRLAETYEQYF.

A word on this clone: Other DNA variants within this sample encode the same CDR3. The CDR3: CASSVAGAFSGANVLTF. The CDR3 coding sequence is TGTGCCAGCAGCGTAGCAGGGGCTTTCTCTGGGGCCAACGTCCTGACTTTC. This chain joins TRBV9 and TRBJ2-6; possible D gene TRBD1, 6 bases. V was cut by 0 bases and J by 0 bases, with 10 bases left in between. This CDR3 has 17 amino acids. Germline V gene data show CDR1 as SGDLS and CDR2 as YYNGEE.

The chain couples TRBV20-1 to TRBJ2-1; D unresolved. Germline-derived CDR1 and CDR2 are DFQATT and SNEGSKA (reference sequence). Trimming stripped 0 bases from V and 10 bases from J, with 7 bases between. This CDR3 region has 11 residues. The DNA of the CDR3 is TGCAGTGCTAGAGATCTTAGGGAGCAGTTCTTC. Translating it yields CSARDLREQFF.

The chain combines TRBV11-2 with TRBJ2-6; no firm D call. Trimming cost V 5 bases and J 4 bases, with 24 bases left between them. The CDR3 has 19 residues. Germline V gene data show CDR1 as SGHAT and CDR2 as FQNNGV. DNA for the CDR3: TGTGCCAGCAGCACGCAGGACCTCACGTCACTCTCCGGGGCCAACGTCCTGACTTTC. Protein product: CASSTQDLTSLSGANVLTF.

V is TRBV7-9 and J is TRBJ2-2, with D possibly matching TRBD1 (6 bases). CDR3 length equals 15 residues. Per the germline V gene, CDR1 is SEHNR and CDR2 is FQNEAQ (reference sequence). Trimming removed 2 bases from V and 3 bases from J, with 10 bases in between. In DNA, the CDR3 is TGTGCCAGCAGCTTAAGAGGGGGTGACACCGGGGAGCTGTTTTTT. Protein product: CASSLRGGDTGELFF.

The chain uses TRBV6-6 and TRBJ1-1; D might be TRBD1 (5 bases). Germline assignment: CDR1 MNHNY and CDR2 SVGAGI (reference sequence). This CDR3 is built from 15 residues. The V end lost 0 bases, the J end lost 5 bases, and 13 bases lay between the germline ends. In nucleotides, the CDR3 is TGTGCCAGCAGTTACTCGGAATCGGGGGTGACTGAAGCTTTCTTT. Amino acid sequence: CASSYSESGVTEAFF.

The chain recombines TRBV7-6 with TRBJ2-6; D not certain. The V gene lost 3 bases and the J gene lost 0 bases, with 3 bases spanning the gap. The CDR3 spans 14 residues. Germline lookup yields CDR1 SGHVS and CDR2 FNYEAQ. The CDR3 protein is CASSLSSGANVLTF. The DNA of the CDR3 is TGTGCCAGCAGCTTGAGCTCTGGGGCCAACGTCCTGACTTTC. The full variable domain, with the rest looked up from reference TRBV7-6 and TRBJ2-6, is GAGVSQSPRYKVTKRGQDVALRCDPISGHVSLYWYRQALGQGPEFLTYFNYEAQQDKSGLPNDRFSAERPEGSISTLTIQRTEQRDSAMYRCASSLSSGANVLTFGAGSRLTVL.

The CDR3 DNA sequence: TGTGCCAGCTCACCCTCTAGGTCCCTCTACGAGCAGTACTTC. This codes for CASSPSRSLYEQYF. The chain has TRBV18 and TRBJ2-7, with D hard to call. V was pared by 3 bases and J by 3 bases, with 12 bases between. Germline CDR1 is KGHSH and CDR2 is LQKENI. The CDR3 is 14 amino acids.

The chain is built from TRBV6-6 and TRBJ1-2; 8 bases match TRBD1. Germline trimming cut 0 bases from V and 7 bases from J; bases unmatched to any gene: 7. This CDR3 has 15 amino acids. Per the germline V gene, CDR1 is MNHNY and CDR2 is SVGAGI (reference sequence). The CDR3 region is CASSYSSNRGIGYTF. The CDR3 nucleotides read TGTGCCAGCAGTTACTCGAGTAACAGGGGGATTGGCTACACCTTC.

The chain carries TRBV28 and TRBJ2-7; 7 bases map to TRBD1. The CDR3 length is 15 residues. The junction had 9 bases not matched to a gene; V was cut back by 5 bases and J by 2 bases. Germline V gene lookup returns CDR1 MDHEN and CDR2 SYDVKM. The DNA for the CDR3 is TGTGCCAGCAGTACAGGACAGGACCTTACCTACGAGCAGTACTTC. This translates into CASSTGQDLTYEQYF.

This clone occurred once. The V gene is TRBV7-9, the J gene TRBJ2-2; possibly TRBD2 for D (6 bases). The germline V gene has CDR1 SEHNR and CDR2 FQNEAQ (reference sequence). V gave up 2 bases and J gave up 2 bases, with 12 bases separating them. CDR3 length: 16 residues. The chain's CDR3 is CASSLFREQNTGELFF. CDR3 DNA: TGTGCCAGCAGCTTATTCCGGGAGCAAAACACCGGGGAGCTGTTTTTT.

The chain has TRBV19 and TRBJ2-2; D might be TRBD1 or TRBD2, each matching 5 bases. CDR3 size: 14 residues. V gave up 9 bases and J gave up 2 bases, with 13 bases separating them. Germline V CDR1 and CDR2: LNHDA, SQIVND (reference sequence). The CDR3 nucleotides read TGTGCCAGACTCGGGACCCTAAACACCGGGGAGCTGTTTTTT. As protein: CARLGTLNTGELFF.

This rearrangement joins TRBV5-1 to TRBJ2-2; no definite D call. Between the trimmed V and J ends, which lost 2 bases and 9 bases, there was a span of 5 bases. The germline V gene encodes CDR1 SGHRS and CDR2 YFSETQ. The CDR3 length is 11 residues. The CDR3 sequence: CASSFYRELFF. Here the CDR3 DNA reads TGCGCCAGCAGCTTTTACAGGGAGCTGTTTTTT.

The chain has TRBV28 and TRBJ1-1; D ambiguous. The CDR3 has 13 residues. V lost 6 bases, J lost 0 bases, and 8 bases lay in between. Looked up from germline, CDR1 is MDHEN and CDR2 is SYDVKM. The CDR3 DNA follows: TGTGCCAGCAGAAACATGGTGAACACTGAAGCTTTCTTT. It encodes CASRNMVNTEAFF.

V and J are TRBV10-3 and TRBJ2-3, with 10 bases lining up with TRBD1. Germline lookup yields CDR1 ENHRY and CDR2 SYGVKD. The junction had 3 bases not matched to a gene; V was cut back by 5 bases and J by 4 bases. The CDR3 loop spans 14 amino acids. This chain's CDR3 is CAISYGQGADTQYF. The CDR3 nucleotides are TGTGCCATCAGTTACGGACAGGGGGCAGATACGCAGTATTTT.

The chain uses TRBV5-1 and TRBJ2-7, with D possibly being TRBD2 (6 bases). This CDR3 contains 15 residues. CDR1 and CDR2 from the germline V gene are SGHRS and YFSETQ. The V end was cut by 0 bases, the J end by 0 bases, with 10 bases between. In DNA form, the CDR3 reads TGCGCCAGCAGCTTGGGGTCCGGGGGCTCCTACGAGCAGTACTTC. Translated: CASSLGSGGSYEQYF.

CDR3 DNA sequence: TGTGCCAGCAGTCCCCGGACAGTCTCCTACAATGAGCAGTTCTTC. Translated, it gives CASSPRTVSYNEQFF. V is TRBV6-5 and J is TRBJ2-1, with D perhaps TRBD1 (6 bases). The CDR3 is 15 amino acids. With 5 bases removed from V and 0 bases from J, the gap between germline ends came to 11 bases. From germline, CDR1 is MNHEY and CDR2 SVGAGI.

The V and J genes are TRBV5-5 and TRBJ2-5; no reliable D call. Germline-derived CDR1 and CDR2 are SGHKS and YYEKEE (reference sequence). The CDR3 extends over 17 amino acids. V was cut by 4 bases and J by 5 bases, with 24 bases left in between. CDR3 DNA sequence: TGTGCCAGCAGCAACTCTTCTCCATTTGCGGCGAGGGAGACCCAGTACTTC. Translated, it gives CASSNSSPFAARETQYF.

The V and J genes are TRBV10-3 and TRBJ1-1; the D gene is possibly TRBD1 (5 bases). Trimming took 0 bases from V and 1 from J, leaving 15 bases between them. The length of the CDR3 is 17 residues. Germline V gene sequence: CDR1 ENHRY, CDR2 SYGVKD. Here the CDR3 DNA reads TGTGCCATCAGTGAGTCTCCTGCGGTGCAGGGGAACACTGAAGCTTTCTTT. Its translation: CAISESPAVQGNTEAFF.

The rearrangement joins TRBV28 to TRBJ1-4; 7 positions match TRBD1. J lost 1 base, V lost 4 bases, and 3 bases had no gene match. CDR1 MDHEN and CDR2 SYDVKM come from the germline V gene. The CDR3 covers 15 residues. The CDR3 DNA is TGTGCCAGCAGTTCTCGACAGGGAACTAATGAAAAACTGTTTTTT. Translation gives CASSSRQGTNEKLFF.

The gene calls are TRBV6-1 and TRBJ2-1; 9 bases line up with TRBD1. Germline trimming cut 6 bases from V and 8 bases from J; bases unmatched to any gene: 8. Germline CDR1 reads MNHNS; CDR2 reads SASEGT. This CDR3 spans 14 amino acids. CDR3 sequence (DNA): TGTGCCAGCAGAGTAAGACAGGGGGTCCATGAGCAGTTCTTC. Encoded protein: CASRVRQGVHEQFF.

The rearrangement uses TRBV4-1 and TRBJ1-1; D is ambiguous. The germline V gene has CDR1 MGHRA and CDR2 YSYEKL. Trimming removed 4 bases at V and 0 bases at J, with 9 bases between. CDR3 length: 14 amino acids. The DNA for the CDR3 is TGCGCCAGCAGCCGAGAAATCCTGAACACTGAAGCTTTCTTT. It codes for CASSREILNTEAFF.

In DNA form, the CDR3 reads TGTGCCAGCAGCTTAGTCAGGGGCCCCTATAATTCACCCCTCCACTTT. This gives the protein CASSLVRGPYNSPLHF. This chain joins TRBV7-9 and TRBJ1-6; TRBD1 might be the D (6 bases). Per the germline V gene, CDR1 is SEHNR and CDR2 is FQNEAQ (reference sequence). The V gene lost 1 base and the J gene lost 2 bases, with 9 bases spanning the gap. The CDR3 spans 16 residues.

The chain combines TRBV29-1 with TRBJ2-1; 9 bases fit TRBD2. Germline V CDR1 and CDR2: SQVTM, ANQGSEA. J gave up 5 bases and V 7 bases, and 9 bases lay outside the gene matches. This CDR3 contains 14 residues. The DNA of the CDR3 is TGCAGCGGGGGGCTAGCGGGAAACCACAATGAGCAGTTCTTC. Protein: CSGGLAGNHNEQFF.

This sequence joins TRBV18 and TRBJ1-1; unclear D gene. Per germline, CDR1 KGHSH and CDR2 LQKENI. Deletions cut 1 base from V and 3 bases from J, with 9 bases between. CDR3 length: 14 amino acids. CDR3 coding DNA: TGTGCCAGCTCACCACTTCACGGGGACACTGAAGCTTTCTTT. Amino acids: CASSPLHGDTEAFF.